Each of the 29 T cell receptor beta chains below was sequenced from the same sample in a study of blood T cell repertoires in COVID-19. Assay used: immunoSEQ multiplex PCR; TCRdb lists only in-frame clones, some missing. The sample lists hundreds of thousands of clones, under 90% occurring once. The material sequenced was peripheral blood. The receptors stem from a man aged 55 to 70 who had recovered from COVID-19.

The chain uses TRBV6-1 and TRBJ1-2; the D gene is possibly TRBD1 (6 bases). Trimming removed 5 bases at V and 4 bases at J, with 17 bases between. CDR3 length: 15 residues. Germline CDR1 MNHNS, CDR2 SASEGT. The CDR3 coding sequence is TGTGCCAGCAGTACTAAAGGACAGATCTTCTATGGCTACACCTTC. Encoded protein: CASSTKGQIFYGYTF.

The chain recombines TRBV27 with TRBJ2-2; TRBD1 matches 8 bases. Germline loops: CDR1 MNHEY, CDR2 SMNVEV (reference sequence). The trim removed 9 bases at V and 6 bases at J, leaving 9 bases unmatched. The CDR3 extends over 14 amino acids. CDR3 coding DNA: TGTGCCAGTCGGACAGGGCGGCGGGCCGGGGAGCTGTTTTTT. Its translation is CASRTGRRAGELFF.

This chain uses TRBV27 with TRBJ1-5; possible D gene TRBD1, 6 bases. There are 14 residues in the CDR3. Trimming removed 10 bases at V and 4 bases at J, with 17 bases between. CDR1 MNHEY and CDR2 SMNVEV come from the germline V gene (reference sequence). The CDR3 DNA is TGTGCCACCGGGATACAGGGCCTGAATCAGCCCCAGCATTTT. Its translation: CATGIQGLNQPQHF.

The chain employs TRBV9 and TRBJ2-1; 10 bases agree with TRBD2. With 4 bases clipped from V and 6 bases from J, the junction kept 22 bases outside the gene matches. This CDR3 is 20 amino acids long. Germline CDR1 is SGDLS and CDR2 is YYNGEE. The DNA for the CDR3 is TGTGCCAGCAGCAAGAGACCCTTCGAGGCAGTAGCGGGGGGCCGCAATGAGCAGTTCTTC. Protein: CASSKRPFEAVAGGRNEQFF.

V usage is TRBV6-6 and J usage is TRBJ1-1; TRBD1 matches at 10 bases. The length of the CDR3 is 14 residues. With 5 bases clipped from V and 4 bases from J, the junction kept 4 bases outside the gene matches. Germline V gene lookup returns CDR1 MNHNY and CDR2 SVGAGI (reference sequence). CDR3 sequence: CASSTTGGGTEAFF. CDR3 nucleotide sequence: TGTGCCAGCAGTACGACAGGGGGCGGCACTGAAGCTTTCTTT.

The J gene is TRBJ2-4, the V gene TRBV11-2, with a weak D call TRBD1 (5 bases). Germline CDR1 is SGHAT and CDR2 is FQNNGV. The V and J ends lost 5 bases and 0 bases respectively, with 17 bases between them. The CDR3 totals 17 residues. In DNA, the CDR3 is TGTGCCAGCAGCAACCGAGCGACAGACCTAGCCAAAAACATTCAGTACTTC. It translates to CASSNRATDLAKNIQYF.

The V gene is TRBV10-3, the J gene TRBJ2-3; TRBD1 matches 7 bases. The trim removed 6 bases at V and 3 bases at J, leaving 9 bases unmatched. CDR1 and CDR2 from the germline V gene are ENHRY and SYGVKD. This CDR3 region has 15 residues. DNA for the CDR3: TGTGCCATCAGCCGATCGACAGGGTTAACAGATACGCAGTATTTT. Its translation is CAISRSTGLTDTQYF.

V gene TRBV7-9 combines with J gene TRBJ1-1, with a weak D call TRBD1 (6 bases). This CDR3 comprises 13 residues. Germline CDR1 reads SEHNR; CDR2 reads FQNEAQ (reference sequence). V was clipped by 4 bases and J by 1 base, with 7 bases between them. The CDR3 bases are TGTGCCAGCAGCTCACAGGGGAACACTGAAGCTTTCTTT. As protein: CASSSQGNTEAFF.

This CDR3 is CASSQEKGLAGISHFSHEQYF. The CDR3 bases are TGCGCCAGCAGCCAAGAGAAGGGGCTAGCGGGAATATCTCATTTTTCACACGAGCAGTACTTC. The genes are TRBV4-3 and TRBJ2-7, with 9 bases fitting TRBD2. Trimming at V came to 0 bases and at J to 5 bases, leaving 23 bases not matched to a gene. The CDR3 sequence is 21 residues long. Germline V gives CDR1 LGHNA, CDR2 YSLEER.

The V gene is TRBV27, the J gene TRBJ2-7, with a tentative D call TRBD2 (7 bases). V lost 3 bases and J 6 bases, leaving 30 bases between the germline ends. Looked up from germline, CDR1 is MNHEY and CDR2 is SMNVEV (reference sequence). The CDR3 consists of 19 residues. CDR3 nucleotide sequence: TGTGCCAGCAGTTTGAAGGCGGGGGCCCGGCGGCTTTCCAATGGCGAGCAGTACTTC. Residues: CASSLKAGARRLSNGEQYF.

The V gene is TRBV5-6, the J gene TRBJ2-5; no reliable D call. V lost 4 bases and J lost 5, with 9 bases in between. The CDR3 consists of 12 residues. CDR1 is SGHDT and CDR2 is YYEEEE in the germline V gene. CDR3 nucleotide sequence: TGTGCCAGCAGCCTGGAAGAGGAGACCCAGTACTTC. Its translation: CASSLEEETQYF.

The V and J genes are TRBV19 and TRBJ2-2, with TRBD2 identical over 10 bases. The germline gives CDR1 LNHDA, CDR2 SQIVND (reference sequence). Trimming took 8 bases from V and 6 from J; bases not matched to a gene: 3. This CDR3 region has 13 residues. The CDR3 nucleotides read TGTGCCAGTCGGCTAGCGGGAGCCGGGGAGCTGTTTTTT. As protein: CASRLAGAGELFF.

The gene calls are TRBV5-1 and TRBJ1-2; D remains unclear. Looked up from germline, CDR1 is SGHRS and CDR2 is YFSETQ. V was clipped by 0 bases and J by 0 bases, with 6 bases between them. This CDR3 region has 14 residues. CDR3 coding DNA: TGCGCCAGCAGCTTGGCTACTACTAACTATGGCTACACCTTC. Amino acids: CASSLATTNYGYTF.

CDR3 loop: CASSTAAGTPRAGETQYF. The CDR3 bases are TGTGCCAGCTCAACCGCCGCCGGGACTCCTCGTGCGGGAGAGACCCAGTACTTC. This chain connects TRBV27 to TRBJ2-5; tentatively, D is TRBD2 (6 bases). CDR3 length: 18 residues. Per germline, CDR1 MNHEY and CDR2 SMNVEV (reference sequence). V was trimmed by 8 bases and J by 4 bases, leaving 29 bases between them.

The V call is TRBV24-1, the J call TRBJ2-3; TRBD2 matches 8 bases. From germline, CDR1 is KGHDR and CDR2 SFDVKD. V lost 5 bases to trimming and J lost 3 bases; unmatched junction nucleotides: 6. The CDR3 consists of 15 residues. The CDR3 nucleotides are TGTGCCACCAGTGTGCCCGGACTAGCAACAGATACGCAGTATTTT. This gives the protein CATSVPGLATDTQYF.

As concerns this clone: The junction departs from germline at one end; a sequencing error may be responsible. This chain links TRBV7-2 with TRBJ1-4; TRBD1 is a possible D gene (6 bases). There are 15 residues in the CDR3. Germline CDR1 and CDR2: SGHTA and FQGNSA. In DNA form, the CDR3 reads TGTGCCAGCAGCGTAGCGGGGGGGCTGGTTGAAAAACTGTTTTTT. Amino acid sequence: CASSVAGGLVEKLFF.

The rearrangement uses TRBV5-1 and TRBJ2-7; 8 bases are a match to TRBD1. The CDR3 runs to 13 residues. Germline loops: CDR1 SGHRS, CDR2 YFSETQ. Trimming removed 8 bases from V and 5 bases from J; junction bases left unmatched: 9. This CDR3 reads CASGQGKVNEQYF. In DNA form, the CDR3 reads TGCGCCAGTGGACAGGGAAAGGTCAACGAGCAGTACTTC.

V is TRBV12-3 or TRBV12-4 and J is TRBJ1-5; D unclear. V shed 6 bases and J shed 3 bases, with 9 bases lying between them. This CDR3 region has 13 residues. DNA of the CDR3: TGTGCCAGCAGCCCCCGTCTCAATCAGCCCCAGCATTTT. Amino acid sequence: CASSPRLNQPQHF.

The chain couples TRBV20-1 to TRBJ2-7; TRBD2 is a possible D gene (5 bases). The germline gives CDR1 DFQATT, CDR2 SNEGSKA (reference sequence). The V end lost 3 bases, the J end lost 0 bases, and 12 bases lay between the germline ends. The CDR3 is 14 amino acids. This CDR3 reads CSASFGVLSYEQYF. The CDR3 nucleotides are TGCAGTGCTAGTTTCGGGGTACTCTCCTACGAGCAGTACTTC.

The rearrangement links TRBV28 to TRBJ2-7; 10 nucleotides agree with TRBD2. The V and J ends lost 4 bases and 4 bases, in that order; junction bases with no gene match: 7. CDR3 length equals 15 residues. Looked up from germline, CDR1 is MDHEN and CDR2 is SYDVKM. The CDR3 nucleotides read TGTGCCAGCAGTTCTCCTCCTAGCGGGAGTTACGAGCAGTACTTC. Its protein product is CASSSPPSGSYEQYF.

This clone was observed a handful of times. The J gene is TRBJ1-5, the V gene TRBV1. TRBV1 is reported as a pseudogene. The CDR3 extends over 17 amino acids. CDR3: CTSSLQGGRGTHQPQHF. In nucleotides, the CDR3 is TGCACCAGCAGCCTACAAGGAGGGAGGGGCACTCATCAGCCCCAGCATTTT.

This clone came up a few times. V usage is TRBV11-3 and J usage is TRBJ2-5; weak D call: TRBD2 (5 bases). V gave up 0 bases and J gave up 7 bases, with 15 bases separating them. This CDR3 spans 15 amino acids. Germline CDR1 and CDR2: SGHNT and YENEEA. CDR3 residues: CASSLDSASSGTQYF. CDR3 in DNA: TGTGCCAGCAGCTTAGATAGCGCCTCTTCGGGGACCCAGTACTTC.

V is TRBV5-1 and J is TRBJ1-4; D not resolved. Germline CDR1 SGHRS, CDR2 YFSETQ. This CDR3 comprises 14 residues. V was cut by 0 bases and J by 1 base, with 4 bases left in between. CDR3 DNA: TGCGCCAGCAGCTTGGCCGTAACTAATGAAAAACTGTTTTTT. The encoded protein is CASSLAVTNEKLFF.

CDR3 in amino acids: CSASPRTGNEKLFF. The CDR3 region has the DNA TGCAGTGCTAGTCCCCGGACAGGGAATGAAAAACTGTTTTTT. The chain carries TRBV20-1 and TRBJ1-4, with 8 bases aligning to TRBD1. Trimming at V came to 3 bases and at J to 5 bases, leaving 5 bases not matched to a gene. CDR3 size: 14 residues. Germline V gives CDR1 DFQATT, CDR2 SNEGSKA (reference sequence).

This clone was found once. CDR3 nucleotides: TGTGCCAGTAGGGGGCGTTTTAGCAATCAGCCCCAGCATTTT. It encodes CASRGRFSNQPQHF. J is TRBJ1-5 and V is TRBV28; 7 nucleotides align to TRBD1. Trimming took 9 bases from V and 0 from J; bases not matched to a gene: 5. The CDR3 loop spans 14 amino acids. The germline V gene has CDR1 MDHEN and CDR2 SYDVKM.

The chain employs TRBV30 and TRBJ2-7, with 7 nucleotides matching TRBD1. The CDR3 sequence is 14 residues long. Trimming cost V 5 bases and J 3 bases; bases outside gene matches: 10. In germline, CDR1 is GTSNPN, CDR2 SVGIG (reference sequence). CDR3 amino acids: CAWGGTGVGYEQYF. The CDR3, as DNA: TGTGCCTGGGGCGGAACAGGGGTTGGCTACGAGCAGTACTTC.

This CDR3 is CASSIGTLNTGELFF. Written as DNA, the CDR3 is TGCGCCAGCAGCATCGGGACTCTCAACACCGGGGAGCTGTTTTTT. The chain recombines TRBV5-1 with TRBJ2-2, with D perhaps TRBD2 (6 bases). The CDR3 consists of 15 residues. The germline V gene has CDR1 SGHRS and CDR2 YFSETQ. With 4 bases removed from V and 2 bases from J, the gap between germline ends came to 12 bases.

The chain uses TRBV9 and TRBJ1-4; D gene ambiguous. The CDR3 extends over 16 amino acids. V shed 0 bases and J shed 8 bases, with 17 bases lying between them. CDR1 SGDLS and CDR2 YYNGEE come from the germline V gene. The CDR3 region is CASSVGVAGFSEKLFF. The CDR3 nucleotides are TGTGCCAGCAGCGTAGGAGTTGCGGGTTTTAGCGAAAAACTGTTTTTT.

V is TRBV25-1 and J is TRBJ2-3; 10 nucleotides line up with TRBD1. Germline V gives CDR1 MGHDK, CDR2 SYGVNS. The CDR3 contains 16 residues. With 0 bases clipped from V and 4 bases from J, the junction kept 4 bases outside the gene matches. CDR3: CASSEYGTGDADTQYF. In nucleotides, the CDR3 is TGTGCCAGCAGTGAATATGGGACAGGGGATGCAGATACGCAGTATTTT.